This TCR beta chain was recorded in a study of T-cell reconstitution after alpha-beta-depleted transplantation in children. Molecular barcoding with unique molecular identifiers was used for the TCRbeta library. TCRdb re-analysed the PCR reads in MiXCR, keeping a single row per CDR3 protein. The table records about 250,000 distinct CDR3 sequences, 20% to 30% of them present only once. As for this clonotype: Its specificity is not known.

Findings of the study overall: T cells produced anew were the main source of T-cell counts and diversity one year after transplant. It was reported that alpha-beta T cells came from several hundred expanded graft clones (about two months after transplant).

The receptor's source is a female patient aged 2-9 years who had a stem cell transplant for congenital amegakaryocytic thrombocytopenia, so the T cells may come from the graft donor. The source material was PBMCs, mostly from graft donor cells, sampled 360 days after TCRalphabeta/CD19-depleted stem cell transplant.

In DNA form, the CDR3 reads TGCGCCAGCAGCCAATGGACGTTTTTGGCGGGAAACACCGGGGAGCTGTTTTTT. As protein: CASSQWTFLAGNTGELFF. This chain connects TRBV4-3 to TRBJ2-2; D might be TRBD2 (6 bases). The CDR3 extends over 18 amino acids. V was cut by 2 bases and J by 2 bases, with 18 bases left in between. Per the germline V gene, CDR1 is LGHNA and CDR2 is YSLEER.